The clone carrying this T cell receptor beta chain was seen more than once but under ten times. As yet, its antigen is unknown. This record comes from a study of T-cell reconstitution after alpha-beta-depleted transplantation in children. The study, taken as a whole, reports: Diversity and T-cell counts at one year after transplant derived mostly from new T cells.

Unique molecular identifiers tagged the TCRbeta library. TCRdb used MiXCR to reprocess the PCR reads, holding one entry per CDR3 protein. The data contain fewer than 550,000 distinct CDR3 sequences, roughly 11% of them singletons. The source material was PBMCs, mostly from graft donor cells, sampled 180 days after TCRalphabeta/CD19-depleted stem cell transplant. This clonotype originated in a female patient aged 2 to 10 who had a stem cell transplant for aplastic anemia, so the T cells may come from the graft donor.

In nucleotides, the CDR3 is TGTGCCACCAGCAGGGCCCAGGATTATAGCAATCAGCCCCAGCATTTT. Encoded protein: CATSRAQDYSNQPQHF. V is TRBV15 and J is TRBJ1-5; no definite D call. Germline V gene lookup returns CDR1 LNHNV and CDR2 YYDKDF (reference sequence). The CDR3 consists of 16 residues. The V gene lost 3 bases and the J gene lost 0 bases, with 12 bases spanning the gap.